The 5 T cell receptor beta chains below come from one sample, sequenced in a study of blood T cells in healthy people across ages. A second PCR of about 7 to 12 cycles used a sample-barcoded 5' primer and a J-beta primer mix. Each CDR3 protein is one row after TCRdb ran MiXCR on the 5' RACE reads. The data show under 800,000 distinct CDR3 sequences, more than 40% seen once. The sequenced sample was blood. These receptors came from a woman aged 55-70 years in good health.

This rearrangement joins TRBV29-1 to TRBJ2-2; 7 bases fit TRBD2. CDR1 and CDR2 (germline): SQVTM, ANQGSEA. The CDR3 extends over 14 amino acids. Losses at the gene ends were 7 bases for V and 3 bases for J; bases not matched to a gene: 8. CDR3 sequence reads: CSGRTRSDTGELFF. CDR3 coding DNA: TGCAGCGGCCGGACTAGGTCGGACACCGGGGAGCTGTTTTTT.

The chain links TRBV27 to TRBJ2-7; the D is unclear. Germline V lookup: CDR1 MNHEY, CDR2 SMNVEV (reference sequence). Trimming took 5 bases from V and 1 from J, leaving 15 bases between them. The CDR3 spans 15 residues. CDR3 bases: TGTGCCAGCAGTAGCCCCGGCGGTGGATCCTACGAGCAGTACTTC. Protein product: CASSSPGGGSYEQYF.

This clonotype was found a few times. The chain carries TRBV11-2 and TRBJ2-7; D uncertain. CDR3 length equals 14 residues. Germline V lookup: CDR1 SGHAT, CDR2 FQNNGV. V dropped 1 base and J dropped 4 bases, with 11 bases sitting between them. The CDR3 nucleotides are TGTGCCAGCAGCTTAGCAGTTGGGATGTACGAGCAGTACTTC. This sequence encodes CASSLAVGMYEQYF.

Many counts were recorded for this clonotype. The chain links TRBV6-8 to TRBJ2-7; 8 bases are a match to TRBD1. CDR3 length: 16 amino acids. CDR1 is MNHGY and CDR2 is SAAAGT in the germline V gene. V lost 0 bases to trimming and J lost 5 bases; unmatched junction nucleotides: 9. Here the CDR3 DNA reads TGTGCCAGCAGTTACTCTCCACAAACAGGGGGAGACGAGCAGTACTTC. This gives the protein CASSYSPQTGGDEQYF.

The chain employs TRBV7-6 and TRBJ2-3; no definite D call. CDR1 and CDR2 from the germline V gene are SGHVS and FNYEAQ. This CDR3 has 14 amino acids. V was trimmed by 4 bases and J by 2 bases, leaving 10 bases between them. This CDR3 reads CASSSAGYTDTQYF. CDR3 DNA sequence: TGTGCCAGCAGCTCCGCCGGTTACACAGATACGCAGTATTTT.